This is a list of T cell receptor beta chains from one sample in a study of regulatory T cells in long-lasting Graves disease. TCRdb re-called the multiplex PCR reads with MiXCR, one entry per CDR3 protein. The sample holds about 400,000 distinct CDR3 sequences, 15% seen once. Sequenced material: peripheral blood mononuclear cells (PBMCs), taken at new diagnosis, from a patient treated with antithyroid drugs. The receptors stem from a female donor with Graves disease. Each CDR3 is given with its conserved first and last residue. D genes are given only for firm matches. A clone size is listed for some rows: how often the clone was seen (once, few, many), or a class if it is expanded.

V,J,size,D,length,CDR3,DNA
TRBV4-1,TRBJ1-1,.,.,17,CASSQVGRVFGNTEAFF,TGCGCCAGCAGCCAAGTTGGGCGGGTTTTCGGGAACACTGAAGCTTTCTTT
TRBV7-2,TRBJ2-1,many,TRBD2,16,CASSMRGGGRQNEQFF,TGTGCCAGCAGCATGCGAGGTGGCGGGAGACAAAATGAGCAGTTCTTC
TRBV28,TRBJ2-1,.,.,16,CASSLSDRDTYNEQFF,TGTGCCAGCAGTTTGTCAGATCGGGACACATACAATGAGCAGTTCTTC
TRBV10-3,TRBJ2-1,many,.,16,CAISLDYQSSYNEQFF,TGTGCCATCAGCCTTGACTATCAGAGCTCCTACAATGAGCAGTTCTTC
TRBV11-3,TRBJ1-4,many,.,18,CASSPTWAGGTLMKNCFF,.
TRBV29-1,TRBJ2-7,many,.,18,CSVEAPLSGWRRTYEQYF,TGCAGCGTTGAAGCACCACTATCTGGATGGCGTCGGACCTACGAGCAGTACTTC
TRBV6-5,TRBJ1-2,many,.,13,CASSYGTLYGYTF,TGTGCCAGCAGTTACGGGACGCTCTATGGCTACACCTTC
TRBV27,TRBJ1-3,.,.,16,CASSLDAHTPGNTIYF,TGTGCCAGCAGTTTAGATGCCCATACCCCTGGAAACACCATATATTTT
TRBV4-2,TRBJ1-1,many,.,15,CASSQVQGQDGEAFF,TGTGCCAGCAGCCAAGTTCAGGGGCAGGATGGTGAAGCTTTCTTT
TRBV20-1,TRBJ2-7,.,.,12,CSASAREHEQYF,TGCAGTGCTAGTGCCAGGGAGCACGAGCAGTACTTC
TRBV2,TRBJ1-1,many,.,11,CASSEMLTAFF,TGTGCCAGCAGTGAAATGCTCACGGCTTTCTTT
TRBV5-8,TRBJ2-4,.,TRBD1,16,CASSGGTGLAKNIQYF,TGTGCCAGCAGCGGCGGGACAGGATTAGCCAAAAACATTCAGTACTTC
TRBV9,TRBJ2-3,.,TRBD2,16,CASSVMAGGYTDTQYF,TGTGCCAGCAGCGTAATGGCGGGGGGATACACAGATACGCAGTATTTT
TRBV3-1,TRBJ2-4,many,.,15,CASSQEEIAKNIQYF,TGTGCCAGCAGCCAAGAAGAGATAGCCAAAAACATTCAGTACTTC
TRBV5-5,TRBJ2-1,many,TRBD1,13,CASSFGTGNEQFF,TGTGCCAGCAGCTTCGGGACAGGGAATGAGCAGTTCTTC
TRBV7-9,TRBJ2-7,once,.,13,CASSLTVSDEQYF,TGTGCCAGCAGCTTAACTGTTAGTGACGAGCAGTACTTC
TRBV6-5,TRBJ2-7,.,.,16,CASSYQARPPPYEQYF,TGTGCCAGCAGTTACCAGGCCAGGCCGCCCCCCTACGAGCAGTACTTC
TRBV6-1,TRBJ2-1,few,.,14,CASSEDLAWNEQFF,TGTGCCAGCAGTGAAGATCTAGCCTGGAATGAGCAGTTCTTC
TRBV5-1,TRBJ2-2,many,TRBD1,14,CASKGGAETGELFF,TGCGCCAGCAAAGGGGGCGCAGAGACCGGGGAGCTGTTTTTT
TRBV7-2,TRBJ2-7,many,.,10,CASSLGTWYF,TGTGCCAGCAGCTTAGGGACCTGGTACTTC
TRBV27,TRBJ2-7,.,TRBD1,19,CASSTDGGVGQGASYEQYF,TGTGCCAGCTCAACCGACGGAGGTGTGGGACAGGGGGCCTCCTACGAGCAGTACTTC
TRBV18,TRBJ1-4,many,.,12,CASSPPGEKLFF,TGTGCCAGCTCACCACCGGGTGAAAAACTGTTTTTT
TRBV20-1,TRBJ1-5,many,.,14,CSASRDTRNQPQHF,TGCAGTGCTAGCCGGGACACACGAAATCAGCCCCAGCATTTT
TRBV27,TRBJ2-5,many,.,11,CASSWRETQYF,TGTGCCAGCAGTTGGAGGGAGACCCAGTACTTC
TRBV5-1,TRBJ1-1,many,.,11,CASSLNTEAFF,TGTGCCAGCAGCCTGAACACTGAAGCTTTCTTT
TRBV20-1,TRBJ1-6,many,TRBD1,16,CSASSLGTGHNSPLHF,TGCAGTGCTAGTAGCCTAGGGACAGGCCATAATTCACCCCTCCACTTT
TRBV28,TRBJ1-2,.,.,15,CASSLPVTGSYGYTF,TGTGCCAGCAGTCTCCCAGTTACAGGGAGCTATGGCTACACCTTC
TRBV18,TRBJ1-4,few,.,14,CASSPLQSNEKLFF,TGTGCCAGCTCACCACTCCAGTCTAATGAAAAACTGTTTTTT
TRBV11-1,TRBJ2-1,many,.,13,CASSLDWGGEQFF,TGTGCCAGCAGCTTAGATTGGGGTGGAGAGCAGTTCTTC
TRBV4-1,TRBJ2-7,many,TRBD2,14,CASSQREGLYEQYF,TGTGCCAGCAGCCAACGGGAGGGCCTGTACGAGCAGTACTTC
TRBV7-9,TRBJ2-3,many,.,15,CASSQVGASTDTQYF,TGTGCCAGCAGCCAAGTGGGGGCTAGCACAGATACGCAGTATTTT
TRBV11-2,TRBJ2-1,.,.,15,CASSQTRGGYNEQFF,TGTGCCAGCAGCCAAACGAGGGGGGGCTACAATGAGCAGTTCTTC
TRBV10-3,TRBJ1-2,many,TRBD1,16,CAISEGGGQGVDGYTF,TGTGCCATCAGTGAAGGCGGTGGACAGGGGGTTGATGGCTACACCTTC
TRBV2,TRBJ2-7,.,.,15,CASSDNPPPTYEQYF,TGTGCCAGCAGTGATAATCCCCCCCCGACCTACGAGCAGTACTTC
TRBV18,TRBJ1-2,.,.,14,CASSGQGISYGYTF,TGTGCCAGCTCAGGGCAGGGGATTTCCTATGGCTACACCTTC